The 25 T cell receptor beta chains reported below all come from one sample, sequenced in a study of shared clonotypes between healthy human individuals. Repertoires were generated with immunoSEQ multiplex PCR, while TCRdb's copy carries only in-frame clones and drops some. Of about 2 million clones listed, about 95% are singletons. Cells designated naive CD8 were CD45RO-negative and were positively selected for CCR7, with terminally differentiated effector memory CD45RA+ cells excluded. The source material was naive CD8+ T cells sorted from blood. All receptors come from a man between 18 and 35 years old in good health.

V and J are TRBV27 and TRBJ2-1; TRBD2 agrees at 10 bases. Trimming removed 7 bases from V and 8 bases from J; junction bases left unmatched: 8. The CDR3 loop spans 14 amino acids. Germline lookup yields CDR1 MNHEY and CDR2 SMNVEV (reference sequence). The CDR3 is CASIQREGRYEQFF. CDR3 bases: TGTGCCAGCATTCAGCGGGAGGGCCGATATGAGCAGTTCTTC.

The V call is TRBV10-2, the J call TRBJ2-7; unclear D gene. CDR1 is WSHSY and CDR2 is SAAADI in the germline V gene. V was cut by 4 bases and J by 6 bases, with 10 bases left in between. The CDR3 contains 12 residues. The chain's CDR3 is CASSVTASEQYF. The CDR3, as DNA: TGCGCCAGCAGTGTGACGGCTTCCGAGCAGTACTTC.

In this sample, this clone turned up once. The J gene is TRBJ1-1, the V gene TRBV10-2; D might be TRBD1 (5 bases). The CDR3 spans 15 residues. Per germline, CDR1 WSHSY and CDR2 SAAADI. Trimming shortened V by 6 bases and J by 1 base, and 15 bases separated the two germline ends. CDR3 protein: CASRWTEGRNTEAFF. In DNA form, the CDR3 reads TGCGCCAGCAGGTGGACGGAGGGGCGGAACACTGAAGCTTTCTTT.

The gene calls are TRBV11-2 and TRBJ1-2; 7 bases map to TRBD1. The CDR3 consists of 14 residues. CDR1 is SGHAT, CDR2 FQNNGV, per germline. Germline trimming cut 6 bases from V and 3 bases from J; bases unmatched to any gene: 7. This CDR3 is CASSYTGDYYGYTF. CDR3 coding DNA: TGTGCCAGCAGTTATACAGGGGATTACTATGGCTACACCTTC.

The chain is built from TRBV7-2 and TRBJ2-5, with a possible D match to TRBD2 (6 bases). Germline V gene lookup returns CDR1 SGHTA and CDR2 FQGNSA. Trimming removed 5 bases from V and 2 bases from J, with 12 bases in between. The CDR3 is 14 amino acids. For the CDR3, the DNA is TGTGCCAGCAGCCGAGTGGCGGGACAAGAGACCCAGTACTTC. It specifies CASSRVAGQETQYF.

With respect to this clone: The same CDR3 also results from other DNA sequences found in this sample. This chain joins TRBV27 and TRBJ2-7; D gene uncertain. V shed 2 bases and J shed 0 bases, with 5 bases lying between them. Per germline, CDR1 MNHEY and CDR2 SMNVEV (reference sequence). The CDR3 extends over 13 amino acids. In DNA form, the CDR3 reads TGTGCCAGCAGTTTAAAGAGCTCCTACGAGCAGTACTTC. The encoded protein is CASSLKSSYEQYF.

The V and J genes are TRBV7-6 and TRBJ2-3; tentatively, D is TRBD2 (6 bases). Germline V gene sequence: CDR1 SGHVS, CDR2 FNYEAQ. The CDR3 loop spans 15 amino acids. V lost 4 bases, J lost 0 bases, and 11 bases lay in between. CDR3 in amino acids: CASSSLLASTDTQYF. The CDR3 DNA reads TGTGCCAGCAGCTCCCTACTAGCTAGCACAGATACGCAGTATTTT.

For this clone: This specimen includes other DNA sequences encoding the same CDR3. V gene TRBV7-2 combines with J gene TRBJ2-7; tentative D call: TRBD1 (6 bases). Germline assignment: CDR1 SGHTA and CDR2 FQGNSA. V was clipped by 1 base and J by 0 bases, with 10 bases between them. The length of the CDR3 is 15 residues. DNA of the CDR3: TGTGCCAGCAGCTTAGGACAGGACTTCTCCTACGAGCAGTACTTC. This sequence encodes CASSLGQDFSYEQYF.

This CDR3 reads CARSSGQGNTEAFF. DNA of the CDR3: TGTGCCAGAAGCTCCGGACAGGGGAACACTGAAGCTTTCTTT. The rearrangement uses TRBV5-3 and TRBJ1-1; 8 nucleotides line up with TRBD1. TRBV5-3 is treated as an ORF (open reading frame) with a function not yet certain. V shed 3 bases and J 1 base; nucleotides not matched to a gene: 2. The CDR3 spans 14 residues.

The rearrangement joins TRBV29-1 to TRBJ2-2; D remains unclear. Looked up from germline, CDR1 is SQVTM and CDR2 is ANQGSEA. V was clipped by 3 bases and J by 4 bases, with 9 bases between them. CDR3 length equals 13 residues. The CDR3 region has the DNA TGCAGCGTTGACGGTGGGGTCACCGGGGAGCTGTTTTTT. Protein sequence: CSVDGGVTGELFF.

This chain uses TRBV27 with TRBJ1-4; 9 nucleotides match TRBD1. J lost 3 bases, V lost 5 bases, and 1 base had no gene match. CDR1 is MNHEY, CDR2 SMNVEV, per germline (reference sequence). The CDR3 loop spans 14 amino acids. In nucleotides, the CDR3 is TGTGCCAGCAGTGGACAGGGGTCTAATGAAAAACTGTTTTTT. This translates into CASSGQGSNEKLFF. The complete variable domain, with remaining parts taken from reference TRBV27 and TRBJ1-4, reads EAQVTQNPRYLITVTGKKLTVTCSQNMNHEYMSWYRQDPGLGLRQIYYSMNVEVTDKGDVPEGYKVSRKEKRNFPLILESPSPNQTSLYFCASSGQGSNEKLFFGSGTQLSVL.

This clone was seen a single time. Different DNA sequences within this sample yield the same CDR3. The genes are TRBV27 and TRBJ2-7; TRBD1 agrees at 7 bases. Trimming cost V 2 bases and J 3 bases; bases outside gene matches: 4. Germline lookup yields CDR1 MNHEY and CDR2 SMNVEV (reference sequence). The CDR3 totals 14 residues. CDR3 bases: TGTGCCAGCAGTTTACTCGGGACAGACTACGAGCAGTACTTC. Amino acids: CASSLLGTDYEQYF.

This chain links TRBV28 with TRBJ1-2, with 8 bases fitting TRBD1. This CDR3 is 16 amino acids long. V was clipped by 6 bases and J by 4 bases; unmatched bases: 13. Germline V gene data show CDR1 as MDHEN and CDR2 as SYDVKM. CDR3 DNA sequence: TGTGCCAGCAGCGGCGTCGGGACAGGAGGGTTCTATGGCTACACCTTC. Translating gives CASSGVGTGGFYGYTF.

The chain carries TRBV5-6 and TRBJ1-2; unclear D gene. Between the trimmed V and J ends, which lost 7 bases and 0 bases, there was a span of 13 bases. CDR1 is SGHDT and CDR2 is YYEEEE in the germline V gene. This CDR3 has 14 residues. The CDR3 loop is CASGRRASNYGYTF. CDR3 DNA sequence: TGTGCCAGCGGTAGACGGGCATCTAACTATGGCTACACCTTC.

This chain connects TRBV5-5 to TRBJ2-1; 7 nucleotides align to TRBD2. This CDR3 contains 16 residues. CDR1 and CDR2 (germline): SGHKS, YYEKEE (reference sequence). V lost 4 bases, J lost 0 bases, and 7 bases stayed unmatched. The CDR3 DNA sequence: TGTGCCAGCAGCCGCAGCGGGGTAAGCTCCTACAATGAGCAGTTCTTC. Translating gives CASSRSGVSSYNEQFF.

A word on this clone: This sample includes further DNA sequences coding for the same CDR3. The CDR3 region has the DNA TGTGCCAGCAGTCCACTAGCGGAGCAAGAGACCCAGTACTTC. This encodes CASSPLAEQETQYF. This chain connects TRBV27 to TRBJ2-5, with 8 bases fitting TRBD2. J gave up 2 bases and V 5 bases, and 4 bases lay outside the gene matches. The germline V gene has CDR1 MNHEY and CDR2 SMNVEV (reference sequence). The CDR3 contains 14 residues.

V usage is TRBV11-2 and J usage is TRBJ1-1; the D is unclear. This CDR3 has 13 residues. Trimming removed 6 bases from V and 6 bases from J, with 14 bases in between. Germline V gives CDR1 SGHAT, CDR2 FQNNGV. For the CDR3, the DNA is TGTGCCAGCAGGCCCGGACGGGTCGCTGAAGCTTTCTTT. As protein: CASRPGRVAEAFF.

This chain links TRBV6-6 with TRBJ1-4; 8 nucleotides match TRBD1. The germline CDR1 and CDR2 sequences are MNHNY and SVGAGI (reference sequence). The CDR3 is 15 amino acids. Trimming cost V 6 bases and J 4 bases; bases outside gene matches: 7. As DNA, the CDR3 is TGTGCCAGCAGCAGTCAGGGGGCTCTTAATGAAAAACTGTTTTTT. It specifies CASSSQGALNEKLFF.

This rearrangement joins TRBV9 to TRBJ1-1; the D is unclear. Trimming took off 3 bases at V and 1 base at J, with 19 bases between the two ends. Germline CDR1 SGDLS, CDR2 YYNGEE. The CDR3 has 17 amino acids. The CDR3: CASSGSPRGVTNTEAFF. DNA of the CDR3: TGTGCCAGCAGCGGGAGTCCCCGGGGAGTTACGAACACTGAAGCTTTCTTT.

The chain combines TRBV14 with TRBJ2-7; 10 positions agree with TRBD1. J gave up 3 bases and V 4 bases, and 6 bases lay outside the gene matches. The CDR3 is 15 residues long. In germline, CDR1 is SGHDN, CDR2 FVKESK. CDR3: CASSLGTGEGYEQYF. The CDR3 DNA reads as TGTGCCAGCAGCCTTGGGACAGGGGAAGGCTACGAGCAGTACTTC.

The chain uses TRBV27 and TRBJ2-1; D is tentatively TRBD1 or TRBD2 (5 bases each). The CDR3 has 14 residues. The germline V gene encodes CDR1 MNHEY and CDR2 SMNVEV (reference sequence). V was pared by 5 bases and J by 6 bases, with 14 bases between. Written as DNA, the CDR3 is TGTGCCAGCAGTCAGGAAATTGGGGGCAATGAGCAGTTCTTC. It translates to CASSQEIGGNEQFF.

The V and J genes are TRBV7-6 and TRBJ2-7; TRBD2 agrees at 11 bases. V shed 5 bases and J 5 bases; nucleotides not matched to a gene: 8. This CDR3 region has 15 residues. Germline V gives CDR1 SGHVS, CDR2 FNYEAQ. CDR3 region: CASSLKPGLADEQYF. The CDR3 coding sequence is TGTGCCAGCAGCCTAAAACCGGGACTAGCGGACGAGCAGTACTTC.

The chain couples TRBV21-1 to TRBJ2-1; the table's TRBD2 call for D was not verified on the DNA. TRBV21-1 constitutes a pseudogene. This CDR3 region has 16 residues. The CDR3, as DNA: TGTGCCAGCAGCAAAGTTTTCGTTCGACTAAACAATGAGCAGTTCTTC. Translated, it gives CASSKVFVRLNNEQFF.

This chain connects TRBV7-9 to TRBJ2-3, with 9 bases identical to TRBD2. Losses at the gene ends were 5 bases for V and 3 bases for J; bases not matched to a gene: 12. The CDR3 consists of 17 residues. Germline V gene lookup returns CDR1 SEHNR and CDR2 FQNEAQ (reference sequence). CDR3 amino acids: CASSPGTASGVTDTQYF. CDR3 nucleotide sequence: TGTGCCAGCAGCCCCGGGACGGCTAGCGGGGTTACAGATACGCAGTATTTT.

J is TRBJ2-7 and V is TRBV4-1; D not resolved. Trimming cost V 5 bases and J 4 bases, with 12 bases left between them. The CDR3 has 13 amino acids. In germline, CDR1 is MGHRA, CDR2 YSYEKL. The CDR3 reads CASSIGFLYEQYF. As DNA, the CDR3 is TGCGCCAGCAGCATCGGGTTCCTTTACGAGCAGTACTTC.